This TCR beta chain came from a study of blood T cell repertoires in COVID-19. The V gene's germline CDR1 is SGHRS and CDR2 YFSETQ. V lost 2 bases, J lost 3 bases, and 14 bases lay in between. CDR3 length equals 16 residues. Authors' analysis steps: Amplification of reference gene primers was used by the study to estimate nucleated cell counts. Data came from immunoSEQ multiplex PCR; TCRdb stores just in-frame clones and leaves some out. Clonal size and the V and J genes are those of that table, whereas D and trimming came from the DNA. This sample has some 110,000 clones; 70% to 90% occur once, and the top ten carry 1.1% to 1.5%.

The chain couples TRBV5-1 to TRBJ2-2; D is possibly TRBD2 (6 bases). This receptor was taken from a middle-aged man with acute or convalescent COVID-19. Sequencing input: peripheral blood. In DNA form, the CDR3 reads TGCGCCAGCAGCTTTAATAGGGACTCCTACACCGGGGAGCTGTTTTTT. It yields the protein CASSFNRDSYTGELFF.